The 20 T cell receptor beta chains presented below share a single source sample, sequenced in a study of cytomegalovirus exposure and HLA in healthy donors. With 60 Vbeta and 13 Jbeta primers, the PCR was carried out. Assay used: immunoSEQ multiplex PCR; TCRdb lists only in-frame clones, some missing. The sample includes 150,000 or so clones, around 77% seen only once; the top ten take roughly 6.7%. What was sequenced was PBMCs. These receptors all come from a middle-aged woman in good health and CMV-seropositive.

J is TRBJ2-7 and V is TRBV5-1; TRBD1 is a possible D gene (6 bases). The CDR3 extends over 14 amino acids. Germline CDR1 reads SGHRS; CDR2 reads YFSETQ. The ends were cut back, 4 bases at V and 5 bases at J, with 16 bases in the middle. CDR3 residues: CASSQGTAPHEQYF. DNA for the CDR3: TGCGCCAGCAGCCAGGGGACGGCCCCCCACGAGCAGTACTTC.

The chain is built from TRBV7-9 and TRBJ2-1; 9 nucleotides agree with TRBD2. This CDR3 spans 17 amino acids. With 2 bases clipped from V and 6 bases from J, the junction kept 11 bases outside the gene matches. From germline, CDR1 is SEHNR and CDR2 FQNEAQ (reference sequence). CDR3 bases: TGTGCCAGCAGCTTATGGGCGGGGGGGCCAGAGGGCAATGAGCAGTTCTTC. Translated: CASSLWAGGPEGNEQFF.

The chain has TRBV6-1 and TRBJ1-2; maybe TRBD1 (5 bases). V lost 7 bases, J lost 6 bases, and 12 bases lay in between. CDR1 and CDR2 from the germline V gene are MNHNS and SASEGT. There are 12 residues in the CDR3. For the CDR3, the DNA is TGTGCCAGCAAGGAGGGGCCTGATGGCTACACCTTC. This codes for CASKEGPDGYTF.

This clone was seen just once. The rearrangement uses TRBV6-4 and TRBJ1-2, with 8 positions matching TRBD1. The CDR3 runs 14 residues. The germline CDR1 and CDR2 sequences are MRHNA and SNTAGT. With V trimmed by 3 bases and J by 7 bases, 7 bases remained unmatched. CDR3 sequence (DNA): TGTGCCAGCAGTGAAGGACAGGGACCTGGTGGCTACACCTTC. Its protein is CASSEGQGPGGYTF.

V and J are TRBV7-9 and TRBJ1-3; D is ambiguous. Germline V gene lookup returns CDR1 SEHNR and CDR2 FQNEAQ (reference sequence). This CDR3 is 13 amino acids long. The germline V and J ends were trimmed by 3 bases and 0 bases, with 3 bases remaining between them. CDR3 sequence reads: CASSFYSGNTIYF. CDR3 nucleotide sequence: TGTGCCAGCAGCTTCTACTCTGGAAACACCATATATTTT.

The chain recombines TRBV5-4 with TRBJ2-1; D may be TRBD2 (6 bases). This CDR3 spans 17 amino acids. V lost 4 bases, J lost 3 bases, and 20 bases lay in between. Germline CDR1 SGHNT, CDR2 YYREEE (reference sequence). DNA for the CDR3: TGTGCCAGCAGCCCCAAACGCCCCGGGACTCTCTACAATGAGCAGTTCTTC. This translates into CASSPKRPGTLYNEQFF. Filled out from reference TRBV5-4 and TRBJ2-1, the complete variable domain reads ETGVTQSPTHLIKTRGQQVTLRCSSQSGHNTVSWYQQALGQGPQFIFQYYREEENGRGNFPPRFSGLQFPNYSSELNVNALELDDSALYLCASSPKRPGTLYNEQFFGPGTRLTVL.

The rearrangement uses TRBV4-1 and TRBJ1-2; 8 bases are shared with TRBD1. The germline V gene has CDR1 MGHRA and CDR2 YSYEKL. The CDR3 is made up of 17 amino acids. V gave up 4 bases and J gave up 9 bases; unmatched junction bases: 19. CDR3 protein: CASSRSSRAGGGSRYTF. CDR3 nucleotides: TGCGCCAGCAGCCGATCGAGCCGGGCAGGGGGCGGAAGTCGCTACACCTTC.

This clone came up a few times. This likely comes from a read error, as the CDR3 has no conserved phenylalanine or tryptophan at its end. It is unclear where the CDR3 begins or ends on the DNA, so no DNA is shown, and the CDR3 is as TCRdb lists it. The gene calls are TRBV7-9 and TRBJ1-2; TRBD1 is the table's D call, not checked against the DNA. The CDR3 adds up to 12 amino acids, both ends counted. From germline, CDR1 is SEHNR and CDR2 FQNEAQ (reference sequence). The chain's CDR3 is CASSLTDRGLVL.

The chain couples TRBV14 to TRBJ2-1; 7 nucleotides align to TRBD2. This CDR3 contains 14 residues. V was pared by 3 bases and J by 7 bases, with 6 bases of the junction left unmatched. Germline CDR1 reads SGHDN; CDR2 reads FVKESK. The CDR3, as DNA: TGTGCCAGCAGCCATGCCGGGGGGTGGAATGAGCAGTTCTTC. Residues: CASSHAGGWNEQFF.

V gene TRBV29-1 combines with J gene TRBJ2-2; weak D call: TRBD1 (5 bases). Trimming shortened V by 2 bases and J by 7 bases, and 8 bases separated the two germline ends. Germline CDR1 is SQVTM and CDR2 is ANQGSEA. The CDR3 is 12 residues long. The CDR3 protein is CSVEKTVGELFF. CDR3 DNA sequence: TGCAGCGTTGAAAAGACAGTCGGGGAGCTGTTTTTT.

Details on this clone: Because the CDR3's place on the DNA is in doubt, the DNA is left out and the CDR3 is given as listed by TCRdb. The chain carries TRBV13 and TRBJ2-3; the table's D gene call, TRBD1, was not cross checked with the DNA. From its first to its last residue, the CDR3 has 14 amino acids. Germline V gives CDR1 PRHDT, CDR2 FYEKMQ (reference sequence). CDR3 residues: CASSFGPGGDTQYF.

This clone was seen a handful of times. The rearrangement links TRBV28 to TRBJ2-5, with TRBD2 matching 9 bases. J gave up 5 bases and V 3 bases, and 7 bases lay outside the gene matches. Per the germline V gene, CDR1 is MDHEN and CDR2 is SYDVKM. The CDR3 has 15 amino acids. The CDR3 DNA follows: TGTGCCAGCAGTTTTCTCGCGGGGGGGCTTGAGACCCAGTACTTC. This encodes CASSFLAGGLETQYF.

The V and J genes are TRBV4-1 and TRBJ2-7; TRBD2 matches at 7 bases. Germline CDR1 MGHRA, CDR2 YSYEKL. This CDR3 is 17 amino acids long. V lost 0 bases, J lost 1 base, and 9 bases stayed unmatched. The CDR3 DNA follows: TGCGCCAGCAGCCAAGATCTCGGGCTAGCGGCTTCCTACGAGCAGTACTTC. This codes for CASSQDLGLAASYEQYF.

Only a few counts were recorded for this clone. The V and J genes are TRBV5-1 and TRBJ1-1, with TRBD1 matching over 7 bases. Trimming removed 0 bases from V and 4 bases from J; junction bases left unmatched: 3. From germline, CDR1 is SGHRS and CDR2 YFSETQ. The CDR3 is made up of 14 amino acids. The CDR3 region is CASSLAAGGTEAFF. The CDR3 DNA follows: TGCGCCAGCAGCTTGGCCGCAGGGGGCACTGAAGCTTTCTTT.

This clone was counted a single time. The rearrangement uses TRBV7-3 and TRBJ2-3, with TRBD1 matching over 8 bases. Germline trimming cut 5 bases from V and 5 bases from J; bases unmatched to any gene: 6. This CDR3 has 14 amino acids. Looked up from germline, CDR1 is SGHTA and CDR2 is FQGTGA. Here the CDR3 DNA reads TGTGCCAGCAGCGTGACAGGGGTGAGAGATACGCAGTATTTT. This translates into CASSVTGVRDTQYF.

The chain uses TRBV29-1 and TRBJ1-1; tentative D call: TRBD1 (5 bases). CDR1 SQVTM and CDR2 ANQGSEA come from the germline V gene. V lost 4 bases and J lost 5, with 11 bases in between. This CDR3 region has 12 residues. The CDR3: CSVVGGSTEAFF. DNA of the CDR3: TGCAGCGTTGTCGGGGGGAGTACTGAAGCTTTCTTT.

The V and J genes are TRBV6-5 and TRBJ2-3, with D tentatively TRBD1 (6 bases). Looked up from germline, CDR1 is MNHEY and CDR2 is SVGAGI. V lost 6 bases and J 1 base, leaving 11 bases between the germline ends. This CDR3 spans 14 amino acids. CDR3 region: CASSRRQGTDTQYF. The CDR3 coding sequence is TGTGCCAGCAGCAGAAGACAGGGCACAGATACGCAGTATTTT.

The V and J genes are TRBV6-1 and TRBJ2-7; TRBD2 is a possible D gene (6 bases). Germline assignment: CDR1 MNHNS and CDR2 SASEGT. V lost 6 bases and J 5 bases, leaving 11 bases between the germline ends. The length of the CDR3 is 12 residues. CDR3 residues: CASRPSAHEQYF. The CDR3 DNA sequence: TGTGCCAGCAGACCTAGCGCCCACGAGCAGTACTTC.

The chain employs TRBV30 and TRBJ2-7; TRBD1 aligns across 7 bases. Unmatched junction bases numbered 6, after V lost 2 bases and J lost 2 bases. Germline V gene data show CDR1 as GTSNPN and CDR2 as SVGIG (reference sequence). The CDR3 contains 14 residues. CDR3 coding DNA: TGTGCCTGGAGTCGACAGGGCTCCCCCTACGAGCAGTACTTC. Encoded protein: CAWSRQGSPYEQYF.

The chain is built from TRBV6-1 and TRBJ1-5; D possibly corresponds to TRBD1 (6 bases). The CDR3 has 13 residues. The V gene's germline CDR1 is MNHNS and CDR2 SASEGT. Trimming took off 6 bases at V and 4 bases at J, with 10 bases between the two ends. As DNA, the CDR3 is TGTGCCAGCAGGACAGGCCAAAATCAGCCCCAGCATTTT. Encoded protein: CASRTGQNQPQHF.